This T cell receptor (beta chain) stems from a study of beta chain features in type 1 diabetes. The CDR3 contains 14 residues. Trimming left V 3 bases short and J 3 bases short, with 14 bases between. The germline gives CDR1 GTSNPN, CDR2 SVGIG (reference sequence). Expressed TCRB transcripts got sequenced, as all isolated RNA was reverse transcribed. Using immunoSEQ multiplex PCR, the repertoire was profiled, and TCRdb retains in-frame clones only, with some absent. This sample has around 120,000 clones, with 17% found just once. Details on this clone: Its target is unknown.

Sorting produced populations that all topped 95% purity. Notes on the study in general: For type 1 diabetes patients, VDJ junctions showed fewer insertions and more deletions. Because the template was cDNA, high-expressing cells might be over-represented. Shorter TCRB CDR3s, moderately but significantly so, marked every one of the four CD4+ subsets in Type 1 diabetes patients.

Sequencing was done on a sample of central memory CD4+ T cells from blood. The receptor's source is a man between 18 and 35 years old with type 1 diabetes. The rearrangement joins TRBV30 to TRBJ1-2; D may be TRBD1 (6 bases). The CDR3 is CAWRSGALDYGYTF. The DNA for the CDR3 is TGTGCCTGGAGGTCGGGGGCCTTAGACTATGGCTACACCTTC.